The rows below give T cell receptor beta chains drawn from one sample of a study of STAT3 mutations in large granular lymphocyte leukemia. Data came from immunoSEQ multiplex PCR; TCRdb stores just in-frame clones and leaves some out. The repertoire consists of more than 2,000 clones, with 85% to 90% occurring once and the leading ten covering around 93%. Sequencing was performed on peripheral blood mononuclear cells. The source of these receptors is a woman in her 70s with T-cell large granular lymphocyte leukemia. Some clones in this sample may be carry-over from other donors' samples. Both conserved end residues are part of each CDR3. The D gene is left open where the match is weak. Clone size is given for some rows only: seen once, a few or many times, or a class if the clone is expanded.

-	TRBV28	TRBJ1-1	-	TGTGCCAGCAGGACGAACACTGAAGCTTTCTTT	CASRTNTEAFF
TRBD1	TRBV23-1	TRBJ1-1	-	TGCGCCAGCAGCCAGACGCAGGGGGATCGGGCCATGAACACTGAAGCTTTCTTT	CASSQTQGDRAMNTEAFF
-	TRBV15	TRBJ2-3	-	TGTGCCACCAGCAGAGCAGGGACCGACACAGATACGCAGTATTTT	CATSRAGTDTDTQYF
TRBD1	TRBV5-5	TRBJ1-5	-	TGTGCCAGCAGCTTGGAGGGACAGGGGGCGCATCAGCCCCAGCATTTT	CASSLEGQGAHQPQHF
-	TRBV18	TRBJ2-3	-	TGTGCCAGCTCACCACCCGTCGGTGGCAGGACCACAGATACGCAGTATTTT	CASSPPVGGRTTDTQYF
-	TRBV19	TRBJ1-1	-	TGTGCCAGTAGTATCACCGGACAGAATCGGGGGGCTTTCTTT	CASSITGQNRGAFF
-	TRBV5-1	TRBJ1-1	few	TGCGCCAGCAGCTTTGGCCCTGAAGCTTTCTTT	CASSFGPEAFF
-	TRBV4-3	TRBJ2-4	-	TGCGCCAGCAGCCAAGAGCGGGGAAACATTCAGTACTTC	CASSQERGNIQYF
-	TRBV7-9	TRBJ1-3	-	TGTGCCAGCAGCTTAGGGTTAGGAAACACCATATATTTT	CASSLGLGNTIYF
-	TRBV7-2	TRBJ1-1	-	TGTGCCAGCAGCTACCCGAATGAAGCTTTCTTT	CASSYPNEAFF
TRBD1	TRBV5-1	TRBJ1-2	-	TGCGCCAGCAGCTTCGGACAGGGCGGTGGCTACACCTTC	CASSFGQGGGYTF
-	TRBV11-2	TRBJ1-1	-	TGTGCCAGCAGCTTAGTAAGGGAGAGCACTGAAGCTTTCTTT	CASSLVRESTEAFF
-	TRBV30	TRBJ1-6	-	TGTGCCTGGTCTCGAAAGGGCCTCTATAATTCACCCCTCCACTTT	CAWSRKGLYNSPLHF
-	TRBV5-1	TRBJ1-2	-	TGCGCCAGCAGCTCGGACGGAAGAAACTATGGCTACACCTTC	CASSSDGRNYGYTF
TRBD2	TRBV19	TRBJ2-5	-	TGTGCCAGTTCTCCGGGACTAGCTGGGGAGACCCAGTACTTC	CASSPGLAGETQYF
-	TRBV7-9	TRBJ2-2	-	TGTGCCAGCAGCTTAGGGGATCTGGGGAACACCGGGGAGCTGTTTTTT	CASSLGDLGNTGELFF
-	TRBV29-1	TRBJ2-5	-	TGCAGCGTCAACGATAGGGCTCAAGAGACCCAGTACTTC	CSVNDRAQETQYF
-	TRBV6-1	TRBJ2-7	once	TGTGCCAGCAGTGAAGTTTCGGAATCCCCCTACGAGCAGTACTTC	CASSEVSESPYEQYF
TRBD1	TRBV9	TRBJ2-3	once	TGTGCCAGCAAAGGACAGGCCACAGATACGCAGTATTTT	CASKGQATDTQYF
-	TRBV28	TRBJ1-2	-	TGTGCCAGCAGTTTCCCGGCGGGTGGCTACACCTTC	CASSFPAGGYTF